One and the same sample provided the 20 T cell receptor beta chains below, sequenced in a study of T-cell reconstitution after alpha-beta-depleted transplantation in children. Unique molecular identifiers were incorporated into the prepared TCRbeta library. TCRdb processed the PCR reads anew with MiXCR; each CDR3 protein has one entry. This sample yields about 500,000 distinct CDR3 sequences, of which approximately 32% are seen a single time; approximately 2.3% belongs to the top ten. This material consisted of PBMCs from the stem cell graft donor, taken from the stem cell graft. The receptor source for this set is a human donor who donated a stem cell graft to a child with aplastic anemia.

The chain uses TRBV11-2 and TRBJ2-1; weak D call: TRBD2 (6 bases). In germline, CDR1 is SGHAT, CDR2 FQNNGV. The V gene lost 4 bases and the J gene lost 9 bases, with 22 bases spanning the gap. CDR3 length: 16 amino acids. As DNA, the CDR3 is TGTGCCAGCAGCTCCGTTAGGGACTCGAGCTTGGGTGAGCAGTTCTTC. It codes for CASSSVRDSSLGEQFF.

This clonotype was detected only a few times. This chain connects TRBV27 to TRBJ2-3; D gene uncertain. CDR1 MNHEY and CDR2 SMNVEV come from the germline V gene (reference sequence). The V gene lost 5 bases and the J gene lost 0 bases, with 15 bases spanning the gap. CDR3 length: 16 amino acids. CDR3 in DNA: TGTGCCAGCAGTATAGCCGGCTACACTAGCACAGATACGCAGTATTTT. This gives the protein CASSIAGYTSTDTQYF.

The chain employs TRBV29-1 and TRBJ2-7; 9 bases align to TRBD2. The CDR3 consists of 14 residues. Germline CDR1 and CDR2: SQVTM and ANQGSEA. V was pared by 5 bases and J by 4 bases, with 9 bases of the junction left unmatched. This chain's CDR3 is CSVTILAGNYEQYF. For the CDR3, the DNA is TGCAGCGTTACCATACTAGCGGGTAATTACGAGCAGTACTTC.

This clonotype appeared a few times. The rearrangement uses TRBV7-2 and TRBJ2-1, with TRBD2 matching over 13 bases. CDR1 and CDR2 from the germline V gene are SGHTA and FQGNSA. CDR3 size: 15 residues. V gave up 5 bases and J gave up 14 bases; unmatched junction bases: 12. The CDR3 DNA reads as TGTGCCAGCAGCCCCGAGACTAGCGGGAGGTCCTATGAGTTCTTC. Protein product: CASSPETSGRSYEFF.

The chain combines TRBV29-1 with TRBJ2-7, with 7 nucleotides matching TRBD2. The trim removed 5 bases at V and 1 base at J, leaving 11 bases unmatched. The germline V gene has CDR1 SQVTM and CDR2 ANQGSEA. This CDR3 contains 15 residues. The CDR3 DNA follows: TGCAGCGTTTTGGGCGGGAGTCTTTGGTCCTACGAGCAGTACTTC. It codes for CSVLGGSLWSYEQYF.

A few counts support this clonotype. V gene TRBV10-3 combines with J gene TRBJ2-7; D perhaps matches TRBD1 (5 bases). V was pared by 0 bases and J by 12 bases, with 12 bases between. CDR3 length: 12 amino acids. Germline CDR1 ENHRY, CDR2 SYGVKD. The CDR3 DNA follows: TGTGCCATCAGTGAGTCTCAGGGTGGTGGGTACTTC. This translates into CAISESQGGGYF.

This clonotype has a handful of counts. CDR3 amino acids: CASNKAGALYEQYF. The CDR3 region has the DNA TGTGCCAGCAACAAGGCGGGAGCCCTCTACGAGCAGTACTTC. The chain has TRBV6-2 or TRBV6-3 and TRBJ2-7, with 7 bases fitting TRBD2. This CDR3 is 14 amino acids long. The germline CDR1 and CDR2 sequences are MNHEY and SVGEGT. Germline trimming cut 7 bases from V and 3 bases from J; bases unmatched to any gene: 9.

V gene TRBV9 combines with J gene TRBJ1-2; perhaps TRBD1 as D (5 bases). V dropped 3 bases and J dropped 5 bases, with 17 bases sitting between them. The CDR3 is 15 residues long. The germline V gene has CDR1 SGDLS and CDR2 YYNGEE. As DNA, the CDR3 is TGTGCCAGCAGCGCCAACACGGTAGGGGCTTATGGCTACACCTTC. Translation: CASSANTVGAYGYTF.

The V and J genes are TRBV20-1 and TRBJ2-7; D is ambiguous. V was pared by 4 bases and J by 2 bases, with 6 bases between. The germline V gene encodes CDR1 DFQATT and CDR2 SNEGSKA (reference sequence). This CDR3 is built from 11 residues. Here the CDR3 reads CSAIRAYEQYF. CDR3 coding DNA: TGCAGTGCTATAAGAGCCTACGAGCAGTACTTC.

The chain has TRBV6-2 or TRBV6-3 and TRBJ2-3; tentatively, D is TRBD1 (6 bases). The V end was cut by 6 bases, the J end by 1 base, with 20 bases between. The CDR3 is 17 amino acids. Germline CDR1 and CDR2: MNHEY and SVGEGT. Written as DNA, the CDR3 is TGTGCCAGCAGCTCAATCCGACAGGTTGTCGGCACAGATACGCAGTATTTT. Residues: CASSSIRQVVGTDTQYF.

The chain links TRBV7-8 to TRBJ1-5; TRBD1 matches at 8 bases. Per the germline V gene, CDR1 is SGHVS and CDR2 is FQNEAQ. There are 14 residues in the CDR3. V was pared by 5 bases and J by 5 bases, with 5 bases of the junction left unmatched. The CDR3 is CASSQDRADQPQHF. The CDR3 DNA sequence: TGTGCCAGCAGCCAGGACAGGGCGGATCAGCCCCAGCATTTT.

This clonotype was detected only a few times. The gene calls are TRBV20-1 and TRBJ2-1, with TRBD2 identical over 11 bases. Germline V CDR1 and CDR2: DFQATT, SNEGSKA (reference sequence). Germline trimming cut 3 bases from V and 0 bases from J; bases unmatched to any gene: 7. The CDR3 contains 17 residues. In DNA, the CDR3 is TGCAGTGCTAGTCGGCTAGCGGGAGGCGTCTCCTACAATGAGCAGTTCTTC. It encodes CSASRLAGGVSYNEQFF.

The V call is TRBV6-2 or TRBV6-3, the J call TRBJ2-7, with 7 bases lining up with TRBD2. The CDR3 contains 13 residues. Trimming took 6 bases from V and 6 from J; bases not matched to a gene: 8. CDR1 and CDR2 from the germline V gene are MNHEY and SVGEGT. Here the CDR3 DNA reads TGTGCCAGCAGCCCCACGGGGGGTGGCGAGCAGTACTTC. It is translated as CASSPTGGGEQYF.

This clonotype appeared a few times. The chain carries TRBV12-3 or TRBV12-4 and TRBJ1-1; 11 positions match TRBD1. The V segment lost 3 bases and the J segment 4 bases; nucleotides outside the gene matches: 7. The CDR3 is 16 residues long. The CDR3 DNA reads TGTGCCAGCAGTTTCGGGACAGGGGGGAGGGTCACTGAAGCTTTCTTT. It encodes CASSFGTGGRVTEAFF.

A single count supports this clonotype. The V call is TRBV4-3, the J call TRBJ2-4, with a tentative D call TRBD2 (6 bases). V lost 2 bases to trimming and J lost 0 bases, with 8 bases between them. Germline-derived CDR1 and CDR2 are LGHNA and YSLEER. The length of the CDR3 is 15 residues. The CDR3 loop is CASSQSGLAKNIQYF. CDR3 DNA: TGCGCCAGCAGCCAATCGGGACTAGCCAAAAACATTCAGTACTTC.

This chain links TRBV24-1 with TRBJ2-1, with TRBD2 matching 8 bases. The CDR3 runs 17 residues. Germline lookup yields CDR1 KGHDR and CDR2 SFDVKD. V shed 5 bases, J shed 7 bases, and the junction held 15 bases outside the gene matches. The CDR3 protein is CATSGKREGPLRNEQFF. The CDR3 bases are TGTGCCACCAGTGGAAAACGGGAGGGCCCTCTTAGAAATGAGCAGTTCTTC.

The genes are TRBV5-1 and TRBJ1-2, with D uncertain. V gave up 1 base and J gave up 0 bases, with 7 bases separating them. This CDR3 comprises 14 residues. CDR1 is SGHRS, CDR2 YFSETQ, per germline. CDR3 nucleotides: TGCGCCAGCAGCTTGCGGGTCGCTAACTATGGCTACACCTTC. Its protein product is CASSLRVANYGYTF. Full variable domain (rest looked up from reference TRBV5-1 and TRBJ1-2): KAGVTQTPRYLIKTRGQQVTLSCSPISGHRSVSWYQQTPGQGLQFLFEYFSETQRNKGNFPGRFSGRQFSNSRSEMNVSTLELGDSALYLCASSLRVANYGYTFGSGTRLTVV.

This clonotype occurred a few times. The V gene is TRBV27, the J gene TRBJ1-4; no firm D call. The CDR3 is 14 amino acids. Deletions cut 7 bases from V and 7 bases from J, with 16 bases between. CDR1 and CDR2 from the germline V gene are MNHEY and SMNVEV (reference sequence). The CDR3 sequence: CASTPGRRGEKLFF. The CDR3 DNA is TGTGCCAGCACCCCCGGTCGGCGTGGTGAAAAACTGTTTTTT.

The gene calls are TRBV11-2 and TRBJ2-2; 7 bases are shared with TRBD2. The junction had 13 bases not matched to a gene; V was cut back by 2 bases and J by 4 bases. Looked up from germline, CDR1 is SGHAT and CDR2 is FQNNGV. This CDR3 is 18 amino acids long. The DNA of the CDR3 is TGTGCCAGCAGCTTATGGACCTGGTCGGGAGGACTCACCGGGGAGCTGTTTTTT. Translating gives CASSLWTWSGGLTGELFF.

The rearrangement joins TRBV4-3 to TRBJ2-1, with a possible D match to TRBD2 (6 bases). Per germline, CDR1 LGHNA and CDR2 YSLEER. The CDR3 runs to 16 residues. V lost 0 bases and J 4 bases, leaving 13 bases between the germline ends. The CDR3 DNA reads as TGCGCCAGCAGCCAAGATTTAGGAGGGCTTTACAATGAGCAGTTCTTC. It codes for CASSQDLGGLYNEQFF.